This T cell receptor (beta chain) was sequenced for a study of cytomegalovirus exposure and HLA in healthy donors. In the study overall: Counted in an early data release were about 85 million unique TCRs from HLA-typed donors.

As regards this clone: As yet, its antigen is unknown.

The trim removed 10 bases at V and 7 bases at J, leaving 16 bases unmatched. This CDR3 contains 14 residues. CDR1 and CDR2 (germline): SNHLY, FYNNEI. Findings and caveats of the study: Accurate HLA-A and HLA-B prediction from TCR beta sequences was reported for most subjects. Later analysis showed most CMV-associated TCR beta chains appearing HLA-restricted.

Amplification used 60 Vbeta primers and 13 Jbeta primers. Using immunoSEQ multiplex PCR, the repertoire was profiled, and TCRdb retains in-frame clones only, with some absent. The profile shows roughly 140,000 clones, just under 85% of them singletons. The receptor was derived from an older woman in good health and CMV-seropositive. The genes are TRBV2 and TRBJ2-7; TRBD1 matches 7 bases. Sequenced sample: PBMCs. The CDR3 sequence is CAIRGNTGVGEQYF. As DNA, the CDR3 is TGTGCCATAAGAGGGAACACAGGGGTCGGTGAGCAGTACTTC.